The present T cell receptor (beta chain) was sequenced within a study of T cell responses to AZD1222 COVID-19 vaccine. Whole-study results and caveats: Clonal diversity was possibly underestimated, and white British individuals and females predominated among donors. Mapped onto spike, vaccine-associated CD4 TCRs spanned it and were dominant at 160-218 and 743-854.

V lost 7 bases and J lost 1, with 11 bases in between. The CDR3 length is 14 residues. Germline V gene data show CDR1 as LNHNV and CDR2 as YYDKDF (reference sequence). Measured with immunoSEQ multiplex PCR; TCRdb has only the in-frame clones, and not every one. The sample shows 150,000 to 200,000 clones, over 70% of them seen only once. On this clone itself: Its target is unknown.

The genes are TRBV15 and TRBJ1-5; D is ambiguous. The sample consisted of peripheral blood, taken on day 0 of MenACWY control vaccination. This clonotype originated in an adult in good health. CDR3 nucleotides: TGTGCCACCAATCCCTACGGCAGCAATCAGCCCCAGCATTTT. Its protein is CATNPYGSNQPQHF.